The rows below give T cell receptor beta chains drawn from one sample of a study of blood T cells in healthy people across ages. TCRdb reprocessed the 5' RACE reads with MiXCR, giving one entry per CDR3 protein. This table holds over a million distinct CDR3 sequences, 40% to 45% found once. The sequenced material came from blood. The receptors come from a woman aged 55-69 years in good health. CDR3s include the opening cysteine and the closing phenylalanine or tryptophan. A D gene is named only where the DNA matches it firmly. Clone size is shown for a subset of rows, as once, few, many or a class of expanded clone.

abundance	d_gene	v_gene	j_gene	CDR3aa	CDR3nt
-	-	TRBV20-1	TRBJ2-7	CSARLPGGTYEQYF	TGCAGTGCTAGACTTCCTGGCGGAACCTACGAGCAGTACTTC
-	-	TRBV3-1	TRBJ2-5	CASSQLAGQARETQYF	TGTGCCAGCAGCCAACTCGCGGGCCAGGCGCGGGAGACCCAGTACTTC
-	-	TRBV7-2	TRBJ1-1	CASSSRTENTEAFF	TGTGCCAGCAGCTCCCGGACAGAGAACACTGAAGCTTTCTTT
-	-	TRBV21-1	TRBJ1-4	CASSLRDCREKLFF	TGTGCCAGCAGCCTCAGGGACTGTAGGGAAAAACTGTTTTTT
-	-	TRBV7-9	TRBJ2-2	CASSTAGGELFF	TGTGCCAGCAGTACTGCGGGCGGGGAGCTGTTTTTT
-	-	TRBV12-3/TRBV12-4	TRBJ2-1	CASTRTIINEQFF	TGTGCCAGCACCAGGACTATTATAAATGAGCAGTTCTTC
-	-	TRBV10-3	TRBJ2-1	CAITMSGSAGGEQFF	TGTGCCATCACCATGAGCGGGTCCGCAGGTGGTGAGCAGTTCTTC
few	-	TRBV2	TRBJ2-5	CASNKAATPPTEQYF	TGTGCCAGCAATAAAGCGGCAACGCCCCCCACGGAGCAGTACTTC
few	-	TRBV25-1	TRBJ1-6	CASSAGTLNSPLHF	TGTGCCAGCAGTGCTGGGACACTAAATTCACCCCTCCACTTT
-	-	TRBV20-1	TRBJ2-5	CSALGGKETQYF	TGCAGTGCGTTAGGCGGGAAAGAGACCCAGTACTTC
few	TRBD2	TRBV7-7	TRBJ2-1	CASSLDRREGRNEQFF	TGTGCCAGCAGCTTAGATCGGCGGGAGGGCCGAAATGAGCAGTTCTTC
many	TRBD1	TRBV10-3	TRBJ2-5	CAIQGMGSETQYF	TGTGCCATACAGGGGATGGGGAGTGAGACCCAGTACTTC
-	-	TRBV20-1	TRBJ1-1	CSADRLNTEAFF	TGCAGTGCTGATCGCCTTAACACTGAAGCTTTCTTT
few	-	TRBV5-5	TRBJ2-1	CASSLVLAPWGFF	TGTGCCAGCAGCTTGGTCCTAGCCCCATGGGGGTTCTTC
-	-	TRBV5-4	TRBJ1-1	CASSLMGSLNTEAFF	TGTGCCAGCAGCTTGATGGGCAGCTTGAACACTGAAGCTTTCTTT
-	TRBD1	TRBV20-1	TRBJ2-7	CSARLRQGIHEQYF	TGCAGTGCAAGACTAAGACAGGGGATCCACGAGCAGTACTTC
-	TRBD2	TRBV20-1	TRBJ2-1	CSARYLADNEQFF	TGCAGTGCTAGATATCTAGCGGACAATGAGCAGTTCTTC
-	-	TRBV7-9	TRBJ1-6	CASSPDRGPNSPLHF	TGTGCCAGCAGCCCCGATCGGGGGCCTAATTCACCCCTCCACTTT
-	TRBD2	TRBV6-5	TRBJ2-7	CASSYQREGSYEQYF	TGTGCCAGCAGTTACCAGCGGGAGGGGTCCTACGAGCAGTACTTC
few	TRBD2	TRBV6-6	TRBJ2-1	CASSPPARTSGRMLFF	TGTGCCAGCAGTCCCCCAGCCAGGACTAGCGGGAGGATGCTGTTCTTC
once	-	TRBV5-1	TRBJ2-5	CASIQDRAGEQYF	TGCGCCAGCATCCAGGACAGGGCGGGAGAGCAGTACTTC
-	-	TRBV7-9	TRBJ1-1	CASSLLPGVNTEAFF	TGTGCCAGCAGCTTATTACCCGGGGTGAACACTGAAGCTTTCTTT
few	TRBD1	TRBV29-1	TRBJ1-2	CSVSPTGIYGYTF	TGCAGCGTTTCCCCGACAGGGATCTATGGCTACACCTTC
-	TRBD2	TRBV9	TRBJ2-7	CASSPRTSNFYEQYF	TGTGCCAGCAGCCCTCGGACTAGTAATTTCTACGAGCAGTACTTC
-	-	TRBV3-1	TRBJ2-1	CASSQQQGISEQFF	TGTGCCAGCAGCCAGCAACAAGGAATCTCCGAGCAGTTCTTC
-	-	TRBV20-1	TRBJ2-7	CSARGRGPYEQYF	TGCAGTGCTAGAGGCAGGGGTCCCTACGAGCAGTACTTC
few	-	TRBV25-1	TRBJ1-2	CASSERGGDGYTF	TGTGCCAGCAGTGAAAGGGGCGGGGACGGCTACACCTTC
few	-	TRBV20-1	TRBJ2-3	CSASEVVGTDTQYF	TGCAGTGCTAGTGAGGTAGTCGGCACAGATACGCAGTATTTT
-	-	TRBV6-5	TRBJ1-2	CASSYRGTNYGYTF	TGTGCCAGCAGTTACAGGGGCACTAACTATGGCTACACCTTC
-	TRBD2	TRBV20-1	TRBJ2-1	CSARSSGRALVDEQFF	TGCAGTGCTAGGTCTAGCGGGAGGGCCTTGGTGGATGAGCAGTTCTTC
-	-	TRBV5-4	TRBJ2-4	CASSLDWGRAKNIQYF	TGTGCCAGCAGCTTGGATTGGGGGAGGGCCAAAAACATTCAGTACTTC
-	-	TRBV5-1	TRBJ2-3	CASRSVGDSTDTQYF	TGCGCCAGCAGATCCGTGGGGGATAGCACAGATACGCAGTATTTT
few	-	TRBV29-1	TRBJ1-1	CSGSMQGINTEAFF	TGCAGCGGGAGTATGCAGGGGATTAACACTGAAGCTTTCTTT
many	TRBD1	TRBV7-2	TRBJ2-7	CASSRRDRGEQYF	TGTGCCAGCAGCCGCCGGGACAGGGGTGAGCAGTACTTC
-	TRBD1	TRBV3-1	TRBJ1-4	CASSRGDRGGEKLFF	TGTGCCAGCAGCCGCGGGGACAGGGGAGGTGAAAAACTGTTTTTT
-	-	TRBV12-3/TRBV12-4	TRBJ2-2	CASRSYGNTNTGELFF	TGTGCCAGCAGGTCTTACGGTAACACGAACACCGGGGAGCTGTTTTTT
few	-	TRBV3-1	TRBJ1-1	CASSLTLQAVEAFF	TGTGCCAGCAGCCTCACACTCCAGGCAGTCGAAGCTTTCTTT
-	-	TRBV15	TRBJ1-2	CATSRVPRSNYGYTF	TGTGCCACCAGCAGAGTTCCAAGATCTAACTATGGCTACACCTTC
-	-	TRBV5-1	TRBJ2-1	CASAERGDAYNEQFF	TGCGCCAGCGCTGAGAGGGGCGACGCCTACAATGAGCAGTTCTTC
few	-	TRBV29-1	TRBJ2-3	CSPRVGDTQYF	TGCAGCCCCCGAGTCGGGGATACGCAGTATTTT
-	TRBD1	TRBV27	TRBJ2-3	CASKWGDRGADTQYF	TGTGCCAGTAAATGGGGGGACAGGGGAGCAGATACGCAGTATTTT
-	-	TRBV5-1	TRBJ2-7	CASSLFLWDEQYF	TGCGCCAGCAGCTTGTTTCTGTGGGACGAGCAGTACTTC
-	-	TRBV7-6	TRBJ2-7	CASSLGTSEYF	TGTGCCAGCAGCTTGGGGACTTCGGAGTACTTC
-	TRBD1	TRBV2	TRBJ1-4	CASVNKDRVNEKLFF	TGTGCCAGTGTGAACAAGGACAGGGTTAATGAAAAACTGTTTTTT
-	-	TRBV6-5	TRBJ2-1	CASSYSIIAQNNEQFF	TGTGCCAGCAGTTACTCGATAATAGCGCAGAACAATGAGCAGTTCTTC
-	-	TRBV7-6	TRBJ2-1	CASSFSGSSTEQFF	TGTGCCAGCAGCTTCAGCGGGTCGTCCACTGAGCAGTTCTTC
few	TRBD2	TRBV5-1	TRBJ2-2	CASSTSDTGELFF	TGCGCCAGCAGCACTAGCGACACCGGGGAGCTGTTTTTT
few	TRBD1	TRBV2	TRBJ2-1	CASSESGGYNEQFF	TGTGCCAGCAGTGAATCAGGGGGATACAATGAGCAGTTCTTC
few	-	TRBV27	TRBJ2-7	CASSLGPGQVYEQYF	TGTGCCAGCAGTTTGGGGCCGGGACAAGTCTACGAGCAGTACTTC
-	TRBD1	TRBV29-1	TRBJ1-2	CSVARQGNYGYTF	TGCAGCGTTGCCAGACAGGGCAACTATGGCTACACCTTC
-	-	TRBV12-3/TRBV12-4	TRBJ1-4	CASSPEGGGPLNEKLFF	TGTGCCAGCAGTCCAGAGGGGGGAGGACCCCTTAATGAAAAACTGTTTTTT
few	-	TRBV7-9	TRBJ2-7	CASSPPGQIMGEQYF	TGTGCCAGCAGTCCCCCCGGGCAGATTATGGGTGAGCAGTACTTC